This is a list of T cell receptor beta chains from one sample in a study of blood T cell repertoires in COVID-19. Repertoires were generated with immunoSEQ multiplex PCR, while TCRdb's copy carries only in-frame clones and drops some. There are 150,000 to 200,000 clones in the sample; 65% to 85% occur only once, and 17% lies in the top ten. Sequences were obtained from peripheral blood. These receptors were collected from a man between 60 and 75 years old with active or convalescent COVID-19. Both conserved end residues are part of each CDR3. Each record gives: J gene, V gene, D gene, CDR3 protein. The D gene is left open where the match is weak.

j_gene: TRBJ2-7
v_gene: TRBV10-1
d_gene: TRBD1
CDR3aa: CASSASGQGAREQYF

j_gene: TRBJ1-1
v_gene: TRBV28
d_gene: NA
CDR3aa: CASRGGRGPEAFF

j_gene: TRBJ2-5
v_gene: TRBV7-2
d_gene: TRBD1
CDR3aa: CASSGQGAETQYF

j_gene: TRBJ2-1
v_gene: TRBV5-1
d_gene: TRBD2
CDR3aa: CASSPPSTGGPLDEQFF

j_gene: TRBJ2-1
v_gene: TRBV6-1
d_gene: NA
CDR3aa: CASSQGSGSYNEQFF

j_gene: TRBJ2-1
v_gene: TRBV18
d_gene: NA
CDR3aa: CASSPLSSVNEQFF

j_gene: TRBJ2-4
v_gene: TRBV5-4
d_gene: NA
CDR3aa: CASSFTGIAKNIQYF

j_gene: TRBJ2-7
v_gene: TRBV5-5
d_gene: NA
CDR3aa: CASSLTGISYEQYF

j_gene: TRBJ1-2
v_gene: TRBV28
d_gene: NA
CDR3aa: CASSLWTQQRYTF

j_gene: TRBJ2-1
v_gene: TRBV18
d_gene: TRBD2
CDR3aa: CASSQSSLAGDGNEQFF

j_gene: TRBJ2-3
v_gene: TRBV7-3
d_gene: NA
CDR3aa: CASSLMSSDTQYF

j_gene: TRBJ1-6
v_gene: TRBV9
d_gene: NA
CDR3aa: CASSPLGGSYNSPLHF

j_gene: TRBJ2-3
v_gene: TRBV11-2
d_gene: NA
CDR3aa: CASADSLTDTQYF

j_gene: TRBJ2-1
v_gene: TRBV11-3
d_gene: TRBD2
CDR3aa: CASSDTSGRSNEQFF

j_gene: TRBJ1-6
v_gene: TRBV6-5
d_gene: NA
CDR3aa: CATHRDYNSPLHF

j_gene: TRBJ1-5
v_gene: TRBV19
d_gene: NA
CDR3aa: CASSIDGTGSNQPQHF

j_gene: TRBJ2-3
v_gene: TRBV6-2/TRBV6-3
d_gene: TRBD2
CDR3aa: CASSPPSGRADTQYF

j_gene: TRBJ2-2
v_gene: TRBV12-3/TRBV12-4
d_gene: NA
CDR3aa: CASTRLNTGELFF

j_gene: TRBJ1-4
v_gene: TRBV4-3
d_gene: NA
CDR3aa: CASSQDGAGYDEKLFF

j_gene: TRBJ2-5
v_gene: TRBV5-1
d_gene: TRBD1
CDR3aa: CASSPGDRGIEKTQYF

j_gene: TRBJ1-5
v_gene: TRBV19
d_gene: NA
CDR3aa: CASRAVGGGNQPQHF

j_gene: TRBJ1-5
v_gene: TRBV6-6
d_gene: TRBD1
CDR3aa: CASPGGGWSNQPQHF

j_gene: TRBJ2-3
v_gene: TRBV2
d_gene: TRBD1
CDR3aa: CASSEGTGPDTQYF

j_gene: TRBJ1-4
v_gene: TRBV5-1
d_gene: TRBD1
CDR3aa: CASSLGGTDEKLFF

j_gene: TRBJ2-1
v_gene: TRBV6-2/TRBV6-3
d_gene: TRBD2
CDR3aa: CASSSRPRGTINNEQFF

j_gene: TRBJ2-7
v_gene: TRBV6-6
d_gene: TRBD1
CDR3aa: CASSPDRAAGEQYF

j_gene: TRBJ2-7
v_gene: TRBV12-2
d_gene: NA
CDR3aa: CASRLVRLAGSYEQYF

j_gene: TRBJ1-1
v_gene: TRBV7-9
d_gene: TRBD1
CDR3aa: CASSSGTGYSEAFF

j_gene: TRBJ2-7
v_gene: TRBV4-1
d_gene: TRBD2
CDR3aa: CASSRLIAGGPHEQYF

j_gene: TRBJ2-2
v_gene: TRBV6-5
d_gene: NA
CDR3aa: CASSYSGAADTGELFF

j_gene: TRBJ2-1
v_gene: TRBV12-5
d_gene: TRBD2
CDR3aa: CASGPRTSGSANEQFF

j_gene: TRBJ1-1
v_gene: TRBV19
d_gene: NA
CDR3aa: CASSITTGTEAFF

j_gene: TRBJ2-5
v_gene: TRBV28
d_gene: NA
CDR3aa: CATEKGFQETQYF

j_gene: TRBJ2-3
v_gene: TRBV7-2
d_gene: NA
CDR3aa: CASSFLAETGDTQYF

j_gene: TRBJ2-2
v_gene: TRBV5-1
d_gene: NA
CDR3aa: CASKVGTNTGELFF

j_gene: TRBJ1-2
v_gene: TRBV2
d_gene: NA
CDR3aa: CASRVQGPYGYTF

j_gene: TRBJ1-2
v_gene: TRBV4-2
d_gene: NA
CDR3aa: CASSQDRTAYGYTF

j_gene: TRBJ2-3
v_gene: TRBV6-4
d_gene: NA
CDR3aa: CASSDSAGSYTDTQYF

j_gene: TRBJ1-5
v_gene: TRBV7-2
d_gene: NA
CDR3aa: CASSLQGREPQHF

j_gene: TRBJ2-7
v_gene: TRBV7-2
d_gene: NA
CDR3aa: CASSLVAVTYEQYF

j_gene: TRBJ1-5
v_gene: TRBV24-1
d_gene: TRBD1
CDR3aa: CATSDRTGKGNQPQHF

j_gene: TRBJ2-1
v_gene: TRBV5-1
d_gene: NA
CDR3aa: CASSLQGSDEQFF

j_gene: TRBJ2-1
v_gene: TRBV4-3
d_gene: TRBD2
CDR3aa: CASSQDFPLAGGYNEQFF

j_gene: TRBJ1-6
v_gene: TRBV28
d_gene: TRBD1
CDR3aa: CASIDRDNSPLHF

j_gene: TRBJ2-7
v_gene: TRBV19
d_gene: TRBD2
CDR3aa: CASSFASGATYEQYF

j_gene: TRBJ2-3
v_gene: TRBV11-3
d_gene: NA
CDR3aa: CASSVTGSHTQYF

j_gene: TRBJ2-5
v_gene: TRBV11-3
d_gene: TRBD1
CDR3aa: CASSLGDSLSQETQYF

j_gene: TRBJ2-5
v_gene: TRBV3-1/TRBV3-2
d_gene: NA
CDR3aa: CASSQPRETQYF

j_gene: TRBJ1-2
v_gene: TRBV5-1
d_gene: TRBD1
CDR3aa: CASSPDREGYTF

j_gene: TRBJ2-3
v_gene: TRBV12-3/TRBV12-4
d_gene: TRBD1
CDR3aa: CASRPTGGLPQYF

j_gene: TRBJ2-5
v_gene: TRBV29-1
d_gene: NA
CDR3aa: CSVEAYGETQYF

j_gene: TRBJ2-3
v_gene: TRBV30
d_gene: TRBD2
CDR3aa: CAWSSPGPAGGADTQYF

j_gene: TRBJ2-4
v_gene: TRBV18
d_gene: NA
CDR3aa: CASSPPQGSGKNIQYF